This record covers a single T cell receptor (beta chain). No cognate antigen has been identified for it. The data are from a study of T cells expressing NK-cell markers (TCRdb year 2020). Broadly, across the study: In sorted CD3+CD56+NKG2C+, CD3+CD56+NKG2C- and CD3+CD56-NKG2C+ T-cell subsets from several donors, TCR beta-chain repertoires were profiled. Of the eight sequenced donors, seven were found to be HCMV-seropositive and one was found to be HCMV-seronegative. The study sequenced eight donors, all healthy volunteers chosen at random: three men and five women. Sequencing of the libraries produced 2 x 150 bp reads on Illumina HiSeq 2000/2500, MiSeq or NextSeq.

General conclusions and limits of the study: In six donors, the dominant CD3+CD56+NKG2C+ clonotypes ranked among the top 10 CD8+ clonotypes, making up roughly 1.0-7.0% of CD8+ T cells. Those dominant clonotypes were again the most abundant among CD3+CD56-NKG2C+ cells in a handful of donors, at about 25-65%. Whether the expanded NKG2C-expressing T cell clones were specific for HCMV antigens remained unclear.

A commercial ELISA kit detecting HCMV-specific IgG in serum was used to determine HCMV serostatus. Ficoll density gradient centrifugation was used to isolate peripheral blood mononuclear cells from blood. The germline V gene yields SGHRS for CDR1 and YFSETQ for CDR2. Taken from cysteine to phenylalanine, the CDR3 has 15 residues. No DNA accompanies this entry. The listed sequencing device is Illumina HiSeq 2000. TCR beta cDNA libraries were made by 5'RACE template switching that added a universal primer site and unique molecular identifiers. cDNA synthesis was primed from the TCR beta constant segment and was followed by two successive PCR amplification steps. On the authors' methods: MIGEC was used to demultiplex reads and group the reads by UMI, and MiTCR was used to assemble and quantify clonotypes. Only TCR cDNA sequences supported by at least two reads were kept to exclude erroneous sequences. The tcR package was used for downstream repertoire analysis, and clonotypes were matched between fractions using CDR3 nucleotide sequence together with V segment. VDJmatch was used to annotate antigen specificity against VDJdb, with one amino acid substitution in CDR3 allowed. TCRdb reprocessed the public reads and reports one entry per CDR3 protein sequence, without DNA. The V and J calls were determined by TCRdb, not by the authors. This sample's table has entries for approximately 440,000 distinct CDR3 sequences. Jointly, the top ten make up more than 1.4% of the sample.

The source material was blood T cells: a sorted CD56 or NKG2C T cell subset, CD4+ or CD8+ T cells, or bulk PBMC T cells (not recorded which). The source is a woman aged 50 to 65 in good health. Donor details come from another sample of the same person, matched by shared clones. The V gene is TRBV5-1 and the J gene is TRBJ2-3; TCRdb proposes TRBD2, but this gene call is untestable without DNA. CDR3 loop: CASSLTSSDTDTQYF. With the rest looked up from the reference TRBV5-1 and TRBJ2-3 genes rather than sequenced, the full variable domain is KAGVTQTPRYLIKTRGQQVTLSCSPISGHRSVSWYQQTPGQGLQFLFEYFSETQRNKGNFPGRFSGRQFSNSRSEMNVSTLELGDSALYLCASSLTSSDTDTQYFGPGTRLTVL.